The clone carrying this T cell receptor (beta chain) was seen a handful of times. Antigen specificity is unknown. Reverse transcribed after extraction, RNA yielded cDNA as the sequencing template. Only in-frame clones appear in the TCRdb table, and some are missing; sequencing was by immunoSEQ multiplex PCR. The repertoire has 100,000 to 150,000 clones, about 57% of them found once; the top ten carry less than 5.5%. Alopecia areata patients provided lesional scalp punch biopsies and peripheral blood. The entry originates in a study of CD8+ T cells in alopecia areata. Germline V lookup: CDR1 MGHRA, CDR2 YSYEKL. V lost 1 base and J 7 bases, leaving 10 bases between the germline ends. The CDR3 totals 13 residues. Study-wide findings and caveats: TCRs were shared less clearly across patients than in mice, possibly for HLA-related reasons. Sequencing of scalp tissue also captures the resident alphabeta T cells of normal skin.

The J gene is TRBJ2-5, the V gene TRBV4-1; D may be TRBD1 or TRBD2 (5 bases each). The sample in question was CD4+ T cells sorted from blood, obtained at week 0. This clonotype was sampled from a human donor with alopecia areata. The CDR3 DNA reads as TGCGCCAGCAGCCAAGCGGAAGGGACGACCCAGTACTTC. Protein: CASSQAEGTTQYF.